The source of this T cell receptor beta chain is a study of T cell repertoires in cytomegalovirus infection. Points from the study as a whole: Clonotypes of TCR beta that were HLA-C-restricted and CMV-specific dominated the ex vivo response.

This clonotype was recorded a few times. Its specificity is not known. TCRdb used MiXCR to reprocess the reads, holding one entry per CDR3 protein. The sample lists some 700,000 distinct CDR3 sequences, less than 40% occurring once. Trimming stripped 7 bases from V and 0 bases from J, with 15 bases between. The CDR3 is 15 residues long. The TCR comes from a human donor in good health (CMV status not recorded). Some clones in this sample may be carry-over from other donors' samples. The V and J genes are TRBV12-3 or TRBV12-4 and TRBJ2-5; possible D gene TRBD2, 6 bases. Specimen: PBMCs. CDR3 nucleotide sequence: TGTGCCAGCACCGGTGGCGGGATACACCAAGAGACCCAGTACTTC. Its translation: CASTGGGIHQETQYF.